These T cell receptor beta chains were read from a single sample in a study of CD8 T cells in ankylosing spondylitis. TCRdb independently ran MiXCR on the 5' RACE reads; one entry per CDR3 protein. Among more than 300,000 distinct CDR3 sequences listed, less than 10% were seen once. Specimen: blood, either unsorted or a sorted T cell fraction (not recorded which). These receptors came from a male donor with ankylosing spondylitis. Each CDR3 is given with its conserved first and last residue. The order of the fields is V gene, J gene, clone size, D gene, CDR3 DNA, CDR3 protein. D genes are given only for firm matches. Clone size is shown for a subset of rows, as once, few, many or a class of expanded clone.

>TRBV6-1|TRBJ2-3|NA|TRBD1
TGTGCCAGCAGCCTCCATTCCGGGTGGACAGGGGAGCCAGATACGCAGTATTTT
CASSLHSGWTGEPDTQYF
>TRBV6-1|TRBJ1-1|few|NA
TGTGCCAGCAGGGCGAACAGGGTTGGTGAAGCTTTCTTT
CASRANRVGEAFF
>TRBV4-2|TRBJ2-5|few|NA
TGTGCCAGCAGCCAAGATAGTATTGCACTGGCAGAGACCCAGTACTTC
CASSQDSIALAETQYF
>TRBV9|TRBJ2-5|NA|TRBD2
TGTGCCAGCAGCGCAGGGTCTAGCGGGCGTGAGGAGACCCAGTACTTC
CASSAGSSGREETQYF
>TRBV24-1|TRBJ2-3|many|NA
TGTGCCACCAGTGGTGGGGGGCCAGATACGCAGTATTTT
CATSGGGPDTQYF
>TRBV3-1|TRBJ1-5|few|NA
TGTGCCAGCAGCCAAACTCGGGGTGGTCAGCCCCAGCATTTT
CASSQTRGGQPQHF
>TRBV11-2|TRBJ1-2|NA|NA
TGTGCCAGCAGCTTGTTAGGGACCGTTTATGGCTACACCTTC
CASSLLGTVYGYTF
>TRBV6-1|TRBJ2-2|many|NA
TGTGCCAGCAGACCCCCTCAGGACCCTCTTCTGATGAAGCTGTTTTTT
CASRPPQDPLLMKLFF
>TRBV3-1|TRBJ2-7|NA|TRBD2
TGTGCCAGCAGCCCCCACGGACTAGCGGGAGGTGTGACCTACGAGCAGTACTTC
CASSPHGLAGGVTYEQYF
>TRBV24-1|TRBJ2-7|NA|NA
TGTGTCACCAGTGATTCGTCCGGGGTAGAGCACGAGCAGTACTTC
CVTSDSSGVEHEQYF
>TRBV19|TRBJ2-1|few|NA
TGTGCCAGCGATCAGGGGGGGGCGAGACACAATGAGCAGTTCTTC
CASDQGGARHNEQFF
>TRBV29-1|TRBJ2-5|many|NA
TGCAGCGCCGAGGGTCACCGCAAAGAGACCCAGTACTTC
CSAEGHRKETQYF
>TRBV29-1|TRBJ2-7|few|TRBD1
TGCAGCGTCCGGACAGGGGGCGACGAGCAGTACTTC
CSVRTGGDEQYF
>TRBV30|TRBJ1-2|many|TRBD1
TGTGCCTGGAGTCCGGGACAGAAATCGCCTTGCACCTTC
CAWSPGQKSPCTF
>TRBV4-2|TRBJ2-1|few|NA
TGTGCCAGCAGCCAAGGGCGCGGGACCTCAGATGAGCAGTTCTTC
CASSQGRGTSDEQFF
>TRBV9|TRBJ2-2|many|NA
TGTGCCAGCACACTGGCTGGTACCGGGGAGCTGTTTTTT
CASTLAGTGELFF
>TRBV9|TRBJ2-1|many|TRBD1
TGTGCCAGCAGCGTAGCTAAGGGGACAGGGGTTCTCTACAATGAGCAGTTCTTC
CASSVAKGTGVLYNEQFF
>TRBV24-1|TRBJ2-3|NA|TRBD1
TGTGCCACCAGTGATTGGGACAGCCCTAGCACAGATACGCAGTATTTT
CATSDWDSPSTDTQYF
>TRBV7-9|TRBJ1-1|NA|NA
TGTGCCAGCAGCTTAGTTGAGGGTGGGCCTGAAGCTTTCTTT
CASSLVEGGPEAFF
>TRBV18|TRBJ2-7|many|NA
TGTGCCAGCTCATCAACCACCTACGAGCAGTACTTC
CASSSTTYEQYF
>TRBV5-5|TRBJ1-3|few|NA
TGTGCCAGCAGTCCGCACGGGGTAGACACCATATATTTT
CASSPHGVDTIYF
>TRBV29-1|TRBJ2-1|few|NA
TGCAGCTCTCAGTACTCCTACAATGAGCAGTTCTTC
CSSQYSYNEQFF
>TRBV3-1|TRBJ1-2|NA|NA
TGTGCCAGCAGCCCCATCAGAGACTATGGCTACACCTTC
CASSPIRDYGYTF
>TRBV5-1|TRBJ2-2|many|NA
TGCGCCAGCAGCTTACACGGGGAGCTGTTTTTT
CASSLHGELFF
>TRBV6-5|TRBJ2-3|few|TRBD2
TGTGCCAGCAGTTACTCTCTAGCGGGAGAGGGAACAGATACGCAGTATTTT
CASSYSLAGEGTDTQYF
>TRBV11-2|TRBJ2-2|NA|TRBD1
TGTGCCAGCAGCCTTACCGGGACAGCGAACACCGGGGAGCTGTTTTTT
CASSLTGTANTGELFF